The 21 T cell receptor beta chains listed next were all sequenced from one sample in a study of beta chain features in type 1 diabetes. The sequenced template was cDNA made from the entire isolated RNA. Here immunoSEQ multiplex PCR was the method, and the copy in TCRdb shows in-frame clones only, minus some. The profile shows hundreds of thousands of clones, roughly 15% of them singletons. The sample taken for sequencing was naive CD4+ T cells from blood. The receptor set was obtained from a man between 18 and 29 years old in good health.

Remarks on this clone: Other DNA sequences in the sample encode the same CDR3. CDR3 region: CASSLGGVQETQYF. The CDR3 region has the DNA TGTGCCAGCAGTTTAGGCGGGGTCCAAGAGACCCAGTACTTC. The chain couples TRBV28 to TRBJ2-5, with a tentative D call TRBD2 (6 bases). The CDR3 runs 14 residues. CDR1 MDHEN and CDR2 SYDVKM come from the germline V gene. V shed 2 bases and J shed 1 base, with 8 bases lying between them.

The V and J genes are TRBV7-9 and TRBJ2-1; D uncertain. Trimming removed 5 bases from V and 3 bases from J, with 14 bases in between. CDR1 and CDR2 (germline): SEHNR, FQNEAQ (reference sequence). This CDR3 contains 15 residues. The CDR3 loop is CASSRSSFFYNEQFF. CDR3 nucleotides: TGTGCCAGCAGCCGATCAAGTTTTTTCTACAATGAGCAGTTCTTC.

In this sample, this clone turned up a few times. The genes are TRBV7-2 and TRBJ1-1; D call uncertain. The CDR3 spans 15 residues. Germline V CDR1 and CDR2: SGHTA, FQGNSA. Trimming cost V 5 bases and J 2 bases, with 15 bases left between them. The CDR3 DNA reads TGTGCCAGCAGCCTCCAAGCGACGGGTAACACTGAAGCTTTCTTT. It is translated as CASSLQATGNTEAFF.

This clone came up a few times. The V and J genes are TRBV21-1 and TRBJ2-7; the table's D call TRBD2 went unverified against the DNA. TRBV21-1 is assigned pseudogene status. The CDR3 is 13 amino acids. The CDR3 region is CASSKNEGHEQYF. Written as DNA, the CDR3 is TGTGCCAGCAGCAAAAACGAGGGCCACGAGCAGTACTTC.

The sample holds one count of this clone. The chain links TRBV28 to TRBJ2-5, with TRBD1 identical over 12 bases. From germline, CDR1 is MDHEN and CDR2 SYDVKM. CDR3 length: 15 amino acids. V gave up 5 bases and J gave up 5 bases; unmatched junction bases: 6. The CDR3 loop is CASSRGTGGGETQYF. In DNA, the CDR3 is TGTGCCAGCAGTCGGGGGACAGGGGGCGGTGAGACCCAGTACTTC. Together with reference TRBV28 and TRBJ2-5, the CDR3 gives the full variable domain: DVKVTQSSRYLVKRTGEKVFLECVQDMDHENMFWYRQDPGLGLRLIYFSYDVKMKEKGDIPEGYSVSREKKERFSLILESASTNQTSMYLCASSRGTGGGETQYFGPGTRLLVL.

The chain has TRBV7-2 and TRBJ1-2; D ambiguous. This CDR3 is built from 12 residues. Trimming took 0 bases from V and 8 from J, leaving 7 bases between them. Per the germline V gene, CDR1 is SGHTA and CDR2 is FQGNSA. The CDR3 protein is CASSLALKGYTF. DNA for the CDR3: TGTGCCAGCAGCTTAGCCCTAAAGGGCTACACCTTC.

The chain combines TRBV6-5 with TRBJ1-1; 8 bases fit TRBD1. J was trimmed by 11 bases and V by 2 bases; bases with no gene match: 7. The CDR3 spans 13 residues. Germline values: CDR1 MNHEY, CDR2 SVGAGI. CDR3 loop: CASSYPGTGEAFF. CDR3 coding DNA: TGTGCCAGCAGTTACCCCGGGACAGGTGAGGCTTTCTTT.

This clone appeared a few times. Germline is not matched at one junction end, which may reflect a read error. The rearrangement uses TRBV7-7 and TRBJ1-3; D may be TRBD1 (5 bases). This CDR3 has 13 amino acids. Germline V gene lookup returns CDR1 SSHAT and CDR2 FNYEAQ (reference sequence). The CDR3 here is CASSLSGGNTIYF. CDR3 sequence (DNA): TGTGCTAGCAGCTTGTCAGGGGGAAACACCATATATTTT.

This clone occurred a few times. The chain combines TRBV18 with TRBJ1-2; 7 bases are shared with TRBD1. The germline V gene has CDR1 KGHSH and CDR2 LQKENI. CDR3 length: 20 amino acids. Losses at the gene ends were 0 bases for V and 2 bases for J; bases not matched to a gene: 18. CDR3 DNA: TGTGCCAGCTCACCACCCCTGGTGTTCGAGACAGGGACGTCCAACTATGGCTACACCTTC. Translating gives CASSPPLVFETGTSNYGYTF. Complete variable domain (other parts from reference TRBV18 and TRBJ1-2): NAGVMQNPRHLVRRRGQEARLRCSPMKGHSHVYWYRQLPEEGLKFMVYLQKENIIDESGMPKERFSAEFPKEGPSILRIQQVVRGDSAAYFCASSPPLVFETGTSNYGYTFGSGTRLTVV.

This clone has only a few counts. The rearrangement joins TRBV5-1 to TRBJ2-2; the D gene is possibly TRBD1 (5 bases). The CDR3 is made up of 13 amino acids. The V gene lost 4 bases and the J gene lost 4 bases, with 8 bases spanning the gap. Germline CDR1 and CDR2: SGHRS and YFSETQ. CDR3 sequence reads: CASSTGSTGELFF. The CDR3 DNA is TGCGCCAGCAGCACAGGCAGCACCGGGGAGCTGTTTTTT.

For this clone: Distinct nucleotide sequences in the sample also encode this CDR3. This chain connects TRBV7-2 to TRBJ2-3, with 13 positions matching TRBD2. The CDR3 sequence is 15 residues long. CDR1 SGHTA and CDR2 FQGNSA come from the germline V gene. V shed 3 bases, J shed 4 bases, and the junction held 1 base outside the gene matches. Here the CDR3 reads CASSFGLAGADTQYF. In nucleotides, the CDR3 is TGTGCCAGCAGCTTCGGACTAGCGGGGGCAGATACGCAGTATTTT.

The chain has TRBV25-1 and TRBJ1-3, with D tentatively TRBD1 (5 bases). CDR1 is MGHDK, CDR2 SYGVNS, per germline. Trimming removed 5 bases at V and 2 bases at J, with 10 bases between. The CDR3 runs 14 residues. The CDR3 DNA reads as TGTGCCAGCAGTCTCGGGGCTGCTGGAAACACCATATATTTT. Its translation is CASSLGAAGNTIYF.

This clone appeared once. This chain connects TRBV6-5 to TRBJ1-2; 10 bases are shared with TRBD1. CDR3 size: 15 residues. Germline lookup yields CDR1 MNHEY and CDR2 SVGAGI. The junction had 7 bases not matched to a gene; V was cut back by 5 bases and J by 4 bases. The CDR3 DNA reads TGTGCCAGCAGTCAACTAGGACAGGGGGGCTATGGCTACACCTTC. It translates to CASSQLGQGGYGYTF.

This clone showed up just a few times. Other DNA sequences of this sample code for an identical CDR3. The chain couples TRBV18 to TRBJ2-7, with D unclear. The CDR3 consists of 12 residues. V was shortened by 3 bases and J by 0 bases, with 3 bases between the two germline ends. Germline V gene lookup returns CDR1 KGHSH and CDR2 LQKENI. CDR3 sequence reads: CASSPPSYEQYF. In nucleotides, the CDR3 is TGTGCCAGCTCACCCCCCTCCTACGAGCAGTACTTC.

A remark on this clone: The sample holds other DNA sequences that translate to the same CDR3. CDR3 amino acids: CASSVVGGTQYF. In DNA form, the CDR3 reads TGTGCCAGCAGCGTAGTTGGAGGGACCCAGTACTTC. V usage is TRBV9 and J usage is TRBJ2-5; tentative D call: TRBD2 (5 bases). Germline CDR1 and CDR2: SGDLS and YYNGEE. V was shortened by 0 bases and J by 7 bases, with 7 bases between the two germline ends. The CDR3 spans 12 residues.

This sequence joins TRBV18 and TRBJ1-2, with 8 bases lining up with TRBD1. The CDR3 length is 16 residues. V was clipped by 4 bases and J by 4 bases; unmatched bases: 11. Germline lookup yields CDR1 KGHSH and CDR2 LQKENI. The CDR3 DNA reads TGTGCCAGCTCACGGGGAACCGGACAGGGAGGCTATGGCTACACCTTC. Its translation: CASSRGTGQGGYGYTF.

This clone was counted between two and nine times. In DNA, the CDR3 is TGTGCCAGCAGCCCCCCAGGGGTCTATGGCTACACCTTC. Translating gives CASSPPGVYGYTF. The chain recombines TRBV7-2 with TRBJ1-2, with a weak D call TRBD1 (6 bases). CDR1 is SGHTA, CDR2 FQGNSA, per germline. The CDR3 spans 13 residues. The ends were cut back, 5 bases at V and 4 bases at J, with 11 bases in the middle.

The chain joins TRBV2 to TRBJ1-1, with D maybe TRBD1 (6 bases). V gave up 7 bases and J gave up 0 bases, with 12 bases separating them. The CDR3 spans 14 residues. Germline values: CDR1 SNHLY, CDR2 FYNNEI. Written as DNA, the CDR3 is TGTGCCAGCAACTTACAGGGTATGAACACTGAAGCTTTCTTT. Its translation is CASNLQGMNTEAFF.

This clone has a handful of counts. As DNA, the CDR3 is TGTGCCAGCAGTTACTCTAGCCTCCTTTCCTACGAGCAGTACTTC. Translated, it gives CASSYSSLLSYEQYF. The rearrangement links TRBV6-5 to TRBJ2-7; no definite D call. Looked up from germline, CDR1 is MNHEY and CDR2 is SVGAGI. Trimming cost V 0 bases and J 1 base, with 10 bases left between them. The CDR3 is 15 residues long.

The table lists this clone with a few counts. The gene calls are TRBV27 and TRBJ1-5, with 7 bases lining up with TRBD1. Unmatched junction bases numbered 5, after V lost 6 bases and J lost 0 bases. CDR3 length: 15 residues. Germline-derived CDR1 and CDR2 are MNHEY and SMNVEV (reference sequence). CDR3 DNA sequence: TGTGCCAGCAGGGGGACAGTTTATAGCAATCAGCCCCAGCATTTT. Amino acid sequence: CASRGTVYSNQPQHF.

V and J are TRBV27 and TRBJ1-1, with D possibly being TRBD1 (6 bases). The CDR3 runs to 16 residues. V lost 0 bases to trimming and J lost 1 base, with 12 bases between them. Germline lookup yields CDR1 MNHEY and CDR2 SMNVEV (reference sequence). CDR3 in DNA: TGTGCCAGCAGTTTATCGACGTTGACAGGGAACACTGAAGCTTTCTTT. Translation: CASSLSTLTGNTEAFF.